The rows below give T cell receptor beta chains drawn from one sample of a study of long-term antiretroviral therapy in people with HIV. The assay was immunoSEQ multiplex PCR, and TCRdb's table has in-frame clones only and misses some. The table shows 20,000 to 25,000 clones, with 93% occurring only once. The starting material was unsorted PBMCs, obtained 7.6 years after starting antiretroviral therapy. All receptors come from a woman in her 40s with HIV. CDR3s leave out the opening cysteine and the closing phenylalanine or tryptophan. Each record gives: CDR3 length, V gene, J gene, CDR3 protein.

length: 14; V: TRBV6-5; J: TRBJ1-1; CDR3: ASSYSSLQGNTEAF
length: 15; V: TRBV4-3; J: TRBJ2-2; CDR3: ASSQVPGQTNTGELF
length: 16; V: TRBV4-2; J: TRBJ2-7; CDR3: ASSQGVIAGGASHEQY
length: 11; V: TRBV5-5; J: TRBJ1-1; CDR3: ASSTRVNTEAF
length: 15; V: TRBV30; J: TRBJ2-1; CDR3: AWRPRPRLVSYNEQF
length: 11; V: TRBV10-3; J: TRBJ2-1; CDR3: AISAGHNNEQF
length: 15; V: TRBV5-6; J: TRBJ2-2; CDR3: ASSQILGGANTGELF
length: 12; V: TRBV4-3; J: TRBJ2-7; CDR3: ASSPYRGGYEQY
length: 14; V: TRBV4-3; J: TRBJ1-2; CDR3: ASSQDWWGIRYGYT
length: 13; V: TRBV7-2; J: TRBJ2-1; CDR3: ASSTLGGSYNEQF
length: 12; V: TRBV6-5; J: TRBJ2-1; CDR3: ASSLGGAYNEQF
length: 14; V: TRBV7-2; J: TRBJ1-2; CDR3: ASSPGQGAANYGYT
length: 13; V: TRBV5-1; J: TRBJ2-7; CDR3: ASSLEQGKSYEQY
length: 15; V: TRBV9; J: TRBJ2-4; CDR3: ASSVGEGRVAKNIQY
length: 14; V: TRBV4-1; J: TRBJ1-4; CDR3: ASSQDNGQGNEKLF
length: 11; V: TRBV30; J: TRBJ2-7; CDR3: AWSLGGLPRQY
length: 13; V: TRBV30; J: TRBJ1-5; CDR3: AWSPRGGSNQPQH
length: 9; V: TRBV5-8; J: TRBJ1-4; CDR3: ASSSQVGLF
length: 11; V: TRBV30; J: TRBJ2-7; CDR3: AWSDAGGHEQY
length: 8; V: TRBV6-6; J: TRBJ2-7; CDR3: ASRNYEQY
length: 13; V: TRBV27; J: TRBJ1-2; CDR3: ASTPGRAGSGGYT
length: 12; V: TRBV5-1; J: TRBJ1-3; CDR3: ASSLGTAGNTIY
length: 14; V: TRBV10-1; J: TRBJ2-3; CDR3: ASSDRDFTSTDTQY
length: 13; V: TRBV5-1; J: TRBJ2-2; CDR3: ASSWGTGTTGELF
length: 14; V: TRBV6-6; J: TRBJ2-2; CDR3: ASRSSGTPMGGELF
length: 13; V: TRBV15; J: TRBJ2-7; CDR3: ATSRDQGKGYEQY
length: 8; V: TRBV7-8; J: TRBJ2-3; CDR3: ASSLEAES
length: 13; V: TRBV4-3; J: TRBJ2-3; CDR3: ASSQGSGGTDTQY
length: 11; V: TRBV27; J: TRBJ2-7; CDR3: ASSPGSYYEQY
length: 18; V: TRBV6-1; J: TRBJ1-2; CDR3: ASSDWAKRDRGTNPYGYT
length: 15; V: TRBV7-2; J: TRBJ2-2; CDR3: ASSLKAYLSYAGELF
length: 13; V: TRBV5-6; J: TRBJ2-1; CDR3: ASSLERWPYNEQF
length: 13; V: TRBV9; J: TRBJ1-4; CDR3: ASSVAAQLNEKLF
length: 14; V: TRBV6-5; J: TRBJ2-7; CDR3: ASSYSLPGANYEQY
length: 10; V: TRBV29-1; J: TRBJ1-2; CDR3: SAGGDTNGYT
length: 14; V: TRBV5-6; J: TRBJ2-2; CDR3: ASSLDYGRVTGELF
length: 15; V: TRBV5-6; J: TRBJ1-4; CDR3: ASSYRQGGPTNEKLF
length: 15; V: TRBV19; J: TRBJ1-2; CDR3: ASSRGVGKKEIYGYT
length: 12; V: TRBV4-3; J: TRBJ1-1; CDR3: ASSQDEGDTEAF
length: 13; V: TRBV7-3; J: TRBJ1-5; CDR3: ASSLGTGVQQPQH
length: 12; V: TRBV4-3; J: TRBJ2-7; CDR3: ASSQGGGKYEQY
length: 13; V: TRBV6-1; J: TRBJ1-2; CDR3: ASPRRAGELYGYT
length: 17; V: TRBV4-1; J: TRBJ1-5; CDR3: ASSRSLTGLLNSNQPQH
length: 14; V: TRBV10-3; J: TRBJ2-2; CDR3: AISESGGSNTGELF
length: 13; V: TRBV27; J: TRBJ1-2; CDR3: ASSPGDRANYGYT